The T cell receptor (beta chain) described here comes from a study of cytomegalovirus exposure and HLA in healthy donors. Method: immunoSEQ multiplex PCR; TCRdb's copy keeps in-frame clones and lacks some. The table includes under 250,000 clones, approximately 87% detected once. Trimming removed 5 bases from V and 6 bases from J, with 22 bases in between. This CDR3 region has 16 residues. The germline V gene encodes CDR1 SGHTA and CDR2 FQGNSA. This TCR was sampled from a woman between 18 and 30 years old in good health and CMV-seronegative. The V and J genes are TRBV7-2 and TRBJ2-5; D possibly matches TRBD1 or TRBD2 (7 bases each). Sequencing was carried out using PBMCs. The CDR3 loop reads CASSPQGGVGLKTQYF. As DNA, the CDR3 is TGTGCCAGCAGCCCCCAGGGGGGGGTGGGGTTGAAGACCCAGTACTTC.